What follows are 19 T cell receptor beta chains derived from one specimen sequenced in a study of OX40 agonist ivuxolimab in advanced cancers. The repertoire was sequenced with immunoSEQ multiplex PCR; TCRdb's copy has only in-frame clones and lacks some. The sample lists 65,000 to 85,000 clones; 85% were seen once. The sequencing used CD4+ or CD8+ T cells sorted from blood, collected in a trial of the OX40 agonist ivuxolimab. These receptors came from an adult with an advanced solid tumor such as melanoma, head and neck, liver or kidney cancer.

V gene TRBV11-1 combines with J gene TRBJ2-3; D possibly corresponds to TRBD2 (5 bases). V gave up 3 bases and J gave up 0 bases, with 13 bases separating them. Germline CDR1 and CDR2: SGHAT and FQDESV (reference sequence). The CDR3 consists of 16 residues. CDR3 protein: CASSLGLRGSTDTQYF. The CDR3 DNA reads TGTGCCAGCAGCTTGGGGTTAAGAGGGAGCACAGATACGCAGTATTTT.

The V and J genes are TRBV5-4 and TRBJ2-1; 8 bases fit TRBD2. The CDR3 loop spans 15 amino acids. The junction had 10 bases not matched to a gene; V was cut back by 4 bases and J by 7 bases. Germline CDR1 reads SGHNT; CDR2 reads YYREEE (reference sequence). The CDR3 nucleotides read TGTGCCAGCAGCCCCCCGGGACTAGAAGGGAATGAGCAGTTCTTC. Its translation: CASSPPGLEGNEQFF.

The CDR3 here is CASSDGQGSYNEQFF. In DNA form, the CDR3 reads TGTGCCAGCAGTGATGGACAGGGGTCCTACAATGAGCAGTTCTTC. V usage is TRBV2 and J usage is TRBJ2-1; 9 bases line up with TRBD1. Germline-derived CDR1 and CDR2 are SNHLY and FYNNEI. V lost 3 bases to trimming and J lost 1 base; unmatched junction nucleotides: 1. The CDR3 sequence is 15 residues long.

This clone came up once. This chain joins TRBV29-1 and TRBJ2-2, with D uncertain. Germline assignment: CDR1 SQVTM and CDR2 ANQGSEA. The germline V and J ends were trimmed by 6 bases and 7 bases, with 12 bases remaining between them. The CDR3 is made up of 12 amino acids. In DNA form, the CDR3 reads TGCAGCGTATACACTAAGGTCGGGGAGCTGTTTTTT. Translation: CSVYTKVGELFF.

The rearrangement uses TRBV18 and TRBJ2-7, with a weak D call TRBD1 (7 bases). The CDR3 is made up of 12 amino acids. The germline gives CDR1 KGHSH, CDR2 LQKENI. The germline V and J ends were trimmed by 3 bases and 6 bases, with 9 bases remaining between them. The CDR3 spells CASSPQGGEQYF. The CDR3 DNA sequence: TGTGCCAGCTCACCTCAGGGGGGCGAGCAGTACTTC.

CDR3 residues: CASSSGTLGGGQPQHF. CDR3 sequence (DNA): TGTGCCAGCAGCTCGGGGACACTGGGCGGAGGCCAGCCCCAGCATTTT. The V and J genes are TRBV7-2 and TRBJ1-5; tentative D call: TRBD1 (6 bases). The CDR3 is made up of 16 amino acids. V lost 4 bases and J lost 7, with 20 bases in between. The germline V gene has CDR1 SGHTA and CDR2 FQGNSA.

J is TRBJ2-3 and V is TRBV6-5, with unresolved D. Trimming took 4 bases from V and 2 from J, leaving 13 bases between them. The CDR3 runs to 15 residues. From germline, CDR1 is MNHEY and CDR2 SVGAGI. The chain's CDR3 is CASSSSTTNTDTQYF. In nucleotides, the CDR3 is TGTGCCAGCAGTTCGTCTACTACCAACACAGATACGCAGTATTTT.

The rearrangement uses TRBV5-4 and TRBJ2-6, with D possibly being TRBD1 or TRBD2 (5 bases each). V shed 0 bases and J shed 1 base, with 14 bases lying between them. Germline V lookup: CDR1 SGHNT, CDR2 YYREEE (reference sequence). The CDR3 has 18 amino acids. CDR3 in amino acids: CASSLVGAGGSGANVLTF. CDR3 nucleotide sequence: TGTGCCAGCAGCTTGGTTGGGGCAGGCGGGTCTGGGGCCAACGTCCTGACTTTC.

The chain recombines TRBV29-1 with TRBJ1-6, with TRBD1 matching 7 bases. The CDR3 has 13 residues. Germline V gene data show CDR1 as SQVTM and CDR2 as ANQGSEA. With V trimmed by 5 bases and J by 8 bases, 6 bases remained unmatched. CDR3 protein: CSVSTGEHSPLHF. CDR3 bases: TGCAGCGTTTCAACAGGGGAACATTCACCCCTCCACTTT.

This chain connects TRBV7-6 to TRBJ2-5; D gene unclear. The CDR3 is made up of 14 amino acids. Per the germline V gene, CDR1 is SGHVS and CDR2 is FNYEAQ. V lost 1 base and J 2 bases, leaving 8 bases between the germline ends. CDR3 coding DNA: TGTGCCAGCAGCTTAGTAGGACCACAAGAGACCCAGTACTTC. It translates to CASSLVGPQETQYF.

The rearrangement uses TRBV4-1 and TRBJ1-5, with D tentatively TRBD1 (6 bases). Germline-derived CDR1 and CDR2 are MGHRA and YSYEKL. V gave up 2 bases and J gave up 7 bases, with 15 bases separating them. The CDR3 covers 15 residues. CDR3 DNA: TGCGCCAGCAGCCAATCGACAGGAGGGGGACAGCCCCAGCATTTT. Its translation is CASSQSTGGGQPQHF.

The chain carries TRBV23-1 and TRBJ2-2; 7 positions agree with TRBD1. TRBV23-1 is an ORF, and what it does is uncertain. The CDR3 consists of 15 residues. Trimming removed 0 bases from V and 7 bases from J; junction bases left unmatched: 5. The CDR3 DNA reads TGCGCCAGCAGTCAATCGGACAGGTCCCACGGGGAGCTGTTTTTT. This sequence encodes CASSQSDRSHGELFF.

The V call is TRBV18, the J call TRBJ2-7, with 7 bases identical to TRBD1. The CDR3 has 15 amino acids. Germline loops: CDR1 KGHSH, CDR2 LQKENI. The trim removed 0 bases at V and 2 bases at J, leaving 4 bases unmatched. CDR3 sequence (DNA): TGTGCCAGCTCACCACCGACAGGGAGTCCCTACGAGCAGTACTTC. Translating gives CASSPPTGSPYEQYF.

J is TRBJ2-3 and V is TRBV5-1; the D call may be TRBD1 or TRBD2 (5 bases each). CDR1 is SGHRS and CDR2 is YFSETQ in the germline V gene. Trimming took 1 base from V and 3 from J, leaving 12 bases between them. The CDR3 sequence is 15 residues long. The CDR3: CASSLRGVGTDTQYF. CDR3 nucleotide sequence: TGCGCCAGCAGCTTGAGAGGGGTAGGAACAGATACGCAGTATTTT.

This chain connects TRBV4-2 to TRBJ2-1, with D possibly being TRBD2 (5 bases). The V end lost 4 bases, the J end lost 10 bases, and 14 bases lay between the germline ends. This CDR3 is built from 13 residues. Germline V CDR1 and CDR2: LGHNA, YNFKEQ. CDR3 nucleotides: TGTGCCAGCAGCCCCCTCGGACTGGCGGAGCAGTTCTTC. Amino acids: CASSPLGLAEQFF.

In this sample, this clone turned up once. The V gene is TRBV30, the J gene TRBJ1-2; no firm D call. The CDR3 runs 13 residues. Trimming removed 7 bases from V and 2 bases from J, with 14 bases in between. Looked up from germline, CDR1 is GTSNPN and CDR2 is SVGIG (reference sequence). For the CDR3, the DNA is TGTGCCTCCCCGAGGAGGGCGAACTATGGCTACACCTTC. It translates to CASPRRANYGYTF.

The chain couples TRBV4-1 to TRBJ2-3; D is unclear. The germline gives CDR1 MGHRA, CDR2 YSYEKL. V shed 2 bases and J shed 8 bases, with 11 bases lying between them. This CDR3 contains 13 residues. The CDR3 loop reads CASSQIPPTTQYF. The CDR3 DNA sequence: TGCGCCAGCAGCCAAATCCCCCCGACTACGCAGTATTTT.

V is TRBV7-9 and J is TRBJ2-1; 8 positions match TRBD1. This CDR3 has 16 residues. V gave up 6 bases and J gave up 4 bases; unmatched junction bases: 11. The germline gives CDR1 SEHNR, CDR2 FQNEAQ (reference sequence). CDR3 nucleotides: TGTGCCAGCAGATGGACAGGGTATCAACTTTACAATGAGCAGTTCTTC. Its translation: CASRWTGYQLYNEQFF. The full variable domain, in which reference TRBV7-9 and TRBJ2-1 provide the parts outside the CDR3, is DTGVSQNPRHKITKRGQNVTFRCDPISEHNRLYWYRQTLGQGPEFLTYFQNEAQLEKSRLLSDRFSAERPKGSFSTLEIQRTEQGDSAMYLCASRWTGYQLYNEQFFGPGTRLTVL.

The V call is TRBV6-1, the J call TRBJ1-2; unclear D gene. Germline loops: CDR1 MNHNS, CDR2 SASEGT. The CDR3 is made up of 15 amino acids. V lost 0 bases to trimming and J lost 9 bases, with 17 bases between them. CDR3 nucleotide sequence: TGTGCCAGCAGTGAAGCCCTTACCCGATTTGGGAGCTACACCTTC. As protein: CASSEALTRFGSYTF.